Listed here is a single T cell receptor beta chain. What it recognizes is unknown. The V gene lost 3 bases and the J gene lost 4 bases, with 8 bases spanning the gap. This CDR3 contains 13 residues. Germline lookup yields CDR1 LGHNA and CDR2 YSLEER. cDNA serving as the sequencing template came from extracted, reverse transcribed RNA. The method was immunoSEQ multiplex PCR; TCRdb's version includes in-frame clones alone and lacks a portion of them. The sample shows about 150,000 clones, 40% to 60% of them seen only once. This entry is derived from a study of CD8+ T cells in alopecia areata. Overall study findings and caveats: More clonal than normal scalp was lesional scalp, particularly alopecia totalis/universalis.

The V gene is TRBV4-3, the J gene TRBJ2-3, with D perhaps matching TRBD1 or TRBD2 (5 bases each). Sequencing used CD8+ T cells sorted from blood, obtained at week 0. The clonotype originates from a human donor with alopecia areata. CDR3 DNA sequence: TGCGCCAGCAGCCAGATGGGGGCAGATACGCAGTATTTT. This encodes CASSQMGADTQYF.